Listed below are T cell receptor beta chains from one sample, sequenced in a study of blood T cell repertoires in COVID-19. Sequencing used immunoSEQ multiplex PCR; TCRdb keeps in-frame clones, though not all of them. The sample holds about 400,000 clones, 89% seen once. Sequenced sample: peripheral blood. These receptors all come from a man aged 40-50 years with acute or convalescent COVID-19. Each CDR3 is given with its conserved first and last residue. D genes are given only for firm matches. A clone size is listed for some rows: how often the clone was seen (once, few, many), or a class if it is expanded.

CDR3aa: CASNHISGLSYEQYF
CDR3nt: TGTGCCAGCAACCACATATCGGGGTTATCATACGAGCAGTACTTC
len: 15
v_gene: TRBV7-9
abundance: once
d_gene: .
j_gene: TRBJ2-7

CDR3aa: CASSQVAESSYNEQFF
CDR3nt: TGTGCCAGCAGCCAAGTAGCGGAGAGCTCCTACAATGAGCAGTTCTTC
len: 16
v_gene: TRBV4-2
abundance: .
d_gene: .
j_gene: TRBJ2-1

CDR3aa: CARGIPGKGYTF
CDR3nt: TGTGCCAGAGGCATCCCAGGGAAGGGCTACACCTTC
len: 12
v_gene: TRBV19
abundance: .
d_gene: .
j_gene: TRBJ1-2

CDR3aa: CASSHLMDRGIETSGNTIYF
CDR3nt: TGTGCCAGCAGCCATCTGATGGACAGGGGGATTGAGACCTCTGGAAACACCATATATTTT
len: 20
v_gene: TRBV14
abundance: .
d_gene: TRBD1
j_gene: TRBJ1-3

CDR3aa: CASSSWRTGELFF
CDR3nt: TGTGCCAGCAGCTCTTGGAGGACCGGGGAGCTGTTTTTT
len: 13
v_gene: TRBV7-9
abundance: .
d_gene: .
j_gene: TRBJ2-2

CDR3aa: CASSFGGGYTF
CDR3nt: TGTGCCAGCAGTTTTGGGGGCGGCTACACCTTC
len: 11
v_gene: TRBV12-3/TRBV12-4
abundance: .
d_gene: .
j_gene: TRBJ1-2

CDR3aa: CASSIGDRSSYEQYF
CDR3nt: TGTGCCAGTAGTATAGGGGACAGATCCTCCTACGAGCAGTACTTC
len: 15
v_gene: TRBV19
abundance: .
d_gene: TRBD1
j_gene: TRBJ2-7

CDR3aa: CASRTTSGGRGNEQFF
CDR3nt: TGTGCCAGTAGAACGACTAGCGGGGGTCGCGGGAATGAGCAGTTCTTC
len: 16
v_gene: TRBV19
abundance: .
d_gene: TRBD2
j_gene: TRBJ2-1

CDR3aa: CASSEETGTGNTIYF
CDR3nt: TGTGCCAGCAGTGAAGAGACAGGGACTGGAAACACCATATATTTT
len: 15
v_gene: TRBV6-1
abundance: .
d_gene: TRBD1
j_gene: TRBJ1-3

CDR3aa: CASRPPGVGGNTIYF
CDR3nt: TGTGCCAGCAGACCCCCGGGAGTAGGTGGAAACACCATATATTTT
len: 15
v_gene: TRBV6-6
abundance: .
d_gene: .
j_gene: TRBJ1-3

CDR3aa: CASSKHRGPLSNQPQHF
CDR3nt: TGTGCCAGCAGCAAACACAGGGGGCCTTTAAGCAATCAGCCCCAGCATTTT
len: 17
v_gene: TRBV21-1
abundance: .
d_gene: .
j_gene: TRBJ1-5

CDR3aa: CASSDALGGGTEAFF
CDR3nt: TGTGCCAGCAGCGATGCCCTAGGGGGAGGGACTGAAGCTTTCTTT
len: 15
v_gene: TRBV9
abundance: .
d_gene: .
j_gene: TRBJ1-1

CDR3aa: CASSPRVAGASYTQYF
CDR3nt: TGTGCCAGCAGCCCCCGGGTAGCGGGAGCTTCGTATACGCAGTATTTT
len: 16
v_gene: TRBV3-1/TRBV3-2
abundance: .
d_gene: TRBD2
j_gene: TRBJ2-3

CDR3aa: CASRQEYYEQYF
CDR3nt: TGTGCCAGCAGGCAAGAGTACTACGAGCAGTACTTC
len: 12
v_gene: TRBV2
abundance: .
d_gene: .
j_gene: TRBJ2-7

CDR3aa: CASSAGGPQTNTEAFF
CDR3nt: TGTGCCAGCAGCGCGGGGGGGCCGCAAACGAACACTGAAGCTTTCTTT
len: 16
v_gene: TRBV11-2
abundance: .
d_gene: .
j_gene: TRBJ1-1

CDR3aa: CAISPGTGPAYSNQPQHF
CDR3nt: TGTGCCATCAGTCCCGGGACAGGGCCTGCTTATAGCAATCAGCCCCAGCATTTT
len: 18
v_gene: TRBV10-3
abundance: .
d_gene: TRBD1
j_gene: TRBJ1-5

CDR3aa: CASSDLLPQHF
CDR3nt: TGTGCCAGCAGTGACTTACTGCCCCAGCATTTT
len: 11
v_gene: TRBV2
abundance: .
d_gene: .
j_gene: TRBJ1-5

CDR3aa: CASSQVRAREGEQYF
CDR3nt: TGCGCCAGCAGCCAAGTACGGGCAAGGGAGGGCGAGCAGTACTTC
len: 15
v_gene: TRBV4-3
abundance: .
d_gene: TRBD2
j_gene: TRBJ2-7

CDR3aa: CASSLNEVAGEKLFF
CDR3nt: TGTGCCAGCAGTTTAAATGAAGTGGCGGGGGAAAAACTGTTTTTT
len: 15
v_gene: TRBV28
abundance: .
d_gene: .
j_gene: TRBJ1-4

CDR3aa: CASSPLTGGNTGELFF
CDR3nt: TGTGCCAGCTCACCCTTGACAGGGGGCAACACCGGGGAGCTGTTTTTT
len: 16
v_gene: TRBV18
abundance: few
d_gene: TRBD1
j_gene: TRBJ2-2

CDR3aa: CASSYSGLAGDEQFF
CDR3nt: TGTGCCAGCAGTTACTCCGGACTAGCGGGAGATGAGCAGTTCTTC
len: 15
v_gene: TRBV6-5
abundance: .
d_gene: TRBD2
j_gene: TRBJ2-1

CDR3aa: CASSTLPGQGYSPLHF
CDR3nt: TGTGCCAGCAGTACTCTGCCGGGACAGGGGTATTCACCCCTCCACTTT
len: 16
v_gene: TRBV6-2/TRBV6-3
abundance: .
d_gene: TRBD1
j_gene: TRBJ1-6

CDR3aa: CASSPYTGELFF
CDR3nt: TGTGCCAGCAGCCCCTACACCGGGGAGCTGTTTTTT
len: 12
v_gene: TRBV4-2
abundance: .
d_gene: .
j_gene: TRBJ2-2

CDR3aa: CSVEGEQGAEAFF
CDR3nt: TGCAGCGTGGAGGGGGAACAGGGGGCTGAAGCTTTCTTT
len: 13
v_gene: TRBV29-1
abundance: .
d_gene: TRBD1
j_gene: TRBJ1-1

CDR3aa: CASRAGDPEAFF
CDR3nt: TGTGCCAGCAGGGCAGGGGACCCTGAAGCTTTCTTT
len: 12
v_gene: TRBV7-9
abundance: .
d_gene: .
j_gene: TRBJ1-1

CDR3aa: CAWSGRWTGVSDTQYF
CDR3nt: TGTGCCTGGAGTGGGAGATGGACAGGGGTATCAGATACGCAGTATTTT
len: 16
v_gene: TRBV30
abundance: .
d_gene: TRBD1
j_gene: TRBJ2-3

CDR3aa: CASSETSGRNGGTQYF
CDR3nt: TGTGCCAGCAGCGAAACTAGCGGGAGGAACGGTGGGACCCAGTACTTC
len: 16
v_gene: TRBV14
abundance: .
d_gene: TRBD2
j_gene: TRBJ2-5

CDR3aa: CASSQEGVGETQYF
CDR3nt: TGTGCCAGCAGCCAAGAAGGGGTCGGAGAGACCCAGTACTTC
len: 14
v_gene: TRBV4-2
abundance: .
d_gene: .
j_gene: TRBJ2-5

CDR3aa: CASSPSGDEQFF
CDR3nt: TGTGCCAGCTCACCCAGCGGGGATGAGCAGTTCTTC
len: 12
v_gene: TRBV18
abundance: .
d_gene: TRBD2
j_gene: TRBJ2-1

CDR3aa: CASSAAQGINYGYTF
CDR3nt: TGTGCCAGCAGTGCAGCACAGGGGATTAACTATGGCTACACCTTC
len: 15
v_gene: TRBV9
abundance: .
d_gene: TRBD1
j_gene: TRBJ1-2

CDR3aa: CASSLGSTNTQYF
CDR3nt: TGTGCCAGCAGCTTAGGGAGTACAAATACGCAGTATTTT
len: 13
v_gene: TRBV7-2
abundance: .
d_gene: .
j_gene: TRBJ2-3

CDR3aa: CASSQDSTASYEQYF
CDR3nt: TGTGCCAGCAGCCAAGACTCGACAGCTTCCTACGAGCAGTACTTC
len: 15
v_gene: TRBV5-4
abundance: .
d_gene: .
j_gene: TRBJ2-7